This passage covers 5 T cell receptor beta chains from one sample sequenced in a study of T-cell reconstitution after alpha-beta-depleted transplantation in children. Library preparation (for TCRbeta) was performed with unique molecular identifiers. TCRdb re-called the PCR reads through MiXCR, storing one row per CDR3 protein. The sample holds about 360,000 distinct CDR3 sequences, about 14% seen once. Material: PBMCs, obtained from the stem cell graft. These receptors all stem from a human donor who donated a stem cell graft to a child with Fanconi anemia.

This clonotype was seen more than once but under ten times. The genes are TRBV7-9 and TRBJ2-1, with TRBD2 matching 12 bases. Germline V gene lookup returns CDR1 SEHNR and CDR2 FQNEAQ (reference sequence). The CDR3 consists of 17 residues. With V trimmed by 4 bases and J by 8 bases, 12 bases remained unmatched. CDR3 residues: CASSSGASSGGAHEQFF. CDR3 bases: TGTGCCAGCAGCTCAGGGGCCTCTAGCGGGGGGGCACATGAGCAGTTCTTC.

This clonotype was detected ten times or more. The V gene is TRBV7-9, the J gene TRBJ2-7; D is undetermined. Trimming removed 3 bases from V and 5 bases from J, with 5 bases in between. The CDR3 sequence is 11 residues long. Per germline, CDR1 SEHNR and CDR2 FQNEAQ (reference sequence). The CDR3 nucleotides are TGTGCCAGCAGCTTTGGCCACGAGCAGTACTTC. Encoded protein: CASSFGHEQYF.

This clonotype was seen ten or more times. The V gene is TRBV10-2, the J gene TRBJ2-7; D assignment may be TRBD1 or TRBD2 (6 bases each). Trimming took off 6 bases at V and 1 base at J, with 10 bases between the two ends. CDR1 and CDR2 (germline): WSHSY, SAAADI. The CDR3 runs 13 residues. CDR3 sequence (DNA): TGCGCCAGCAGGGACAGCGGGTCCTACGAGCAGTACTTC. Protein: CASRDSGSYEQYF.

The V call is TRBV10-3, the J call TRBJ1-3, with TRBD1 as a possible D gene (6 bases). Trimming took 0 bases from V and 2 from J, leaving 8 bases between them. Looked up from germline, CDR1 is ENHRY and CDR2 is SYGVKD. This CDR3 is built from 15 residues. The CDR3 DNA reads TGTGCCATCAGTGAGTCGGGGGGCACTGGAAACACCATATATTTT. Translating it yields CAISESGGTGNTIYF.

This clonotype was observed many times. The chain is built from TRBV30 and TRBJ2-7; TRBD2 is a possible D gene (7 bases). Germline assignment: CDR1 GTSNPN and CDR2 SVGIG (reference sequence). The CDR3 has 14 amino acids. V was shortened by 4 bases and J by 3 bases, with 16 bases between the two germline ends. The CDR3 here is CAWMRRGGDYEQYF. CDR3 nucleotides: TGTGCCTGGATGAGGAGGGGGGGAGACTACGAGCAGTACTTC.